A selection of T cell receptor beta chains follows, all from one sample in a study of cytomegalovirus exposure and HLA in healthy donors. The assay was immunoSEQ multiplex PCR, and TCRdb's table has in-frame clones only and misses some. The data contain 250,000 to 400,000 clones, over 75% of them seen just once; the ten biggest clones take up around 0.88%. Source material: PBMCs. The source of these receptors is a man aged 30-40 years in good health and CMV-seronegative. CDR3s leave out the opening cysteine and the closing phenylalanine or tryptophan.

j_gene | v_gene | CDR3aa
TRBJ1-6 | TRBV27 | ASHHRGLNSPLH
TRBJ2-7 | TRBV7-9 | ASSLGKTGGLYEQY
TRBJ1-5 | TRBV5-1 | ASSFAGGFNQPQH
TRBJ2-7 | TRBV7-8 | ASSPTSGGGSYEQY
TRBJ2-7 | TRBV10-1 | ASSDPDSLYEQY
TRBJ1-2 | TRBV19 | ASRPTGSIGYT
TRBJ1-2 | TRBV4-2 | ASSLPGHTNYGYT
TRBJ2-5 | TRBV5-6 | ASSGGGFETQY
TRBJ1-1 | TRBV7-9 | ASTPGQGSEAF
TRBJ1-1 | TRBV5-1 | ASSSGTGMNTEAF
TRBJ2-1 | TRBV19 | ADAGEIPNNEQF
TRBJ2-6 | TRBV19 | ASHDLRGRPTSGANVLT
TRBJ2-7 | TRBV29-1 | SVERQGASGQY
TRBJ1-1 | TRBV6-4 | ASSVTERARAF
TRBJ2-5 | TRBV11-2 | ASSLQVAGEQY
TRBJ1-3 | TRBV10-3 | AISAGLSGNTIY
TRBJ2-7 | TRBV7-2 | ASSLGPRGGSYEQY
TRBJ2-2 | TRBV5-4 | ASSYPGGQAGELF
TRBJ2-7 | TRBV14 | ASSLAGGPYEQY
TRBJ2-7 | TRBV10-3 | AISDSDRGGYEQY
TRBJ2-5 | TRBV7-2 | ASSLAGGETQY
TRBJ2-7 | TRBV7-2 | ASSRDNLSEQY
TRBJ1-2 | TRBV5-1 | ASSARDRTNYGYT
TRBJ1-5 | TRBV7-2 | ASSLDDRNQPQH
TRBJ1-1 | TRBV18 | ASSPLSDTGFGAF
TRBJ1-1 | TRBV7-2 | ASSSGAGGAYAF
TRBJ1-2 | TRBV7-2 | ASSNVTGLDGYT